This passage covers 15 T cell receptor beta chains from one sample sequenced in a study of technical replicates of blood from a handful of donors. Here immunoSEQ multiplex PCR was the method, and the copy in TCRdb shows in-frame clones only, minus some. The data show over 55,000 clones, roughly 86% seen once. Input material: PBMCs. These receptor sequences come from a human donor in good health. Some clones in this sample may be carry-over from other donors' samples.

The CDR3 reads CASSLGALSTDTQYF. The CDR3 nucleotides are TGCGCCAGCAGCTTGGGGGCACTTAGCACAGATACGCAGTATTTT. This chain links TRBV5-1 with TRBJ2-3; no clear D. CDR1 is SGHRS, CDR2 YFSETQ, per germline. This CDR3 region has 15 residues. The germline V and J ends were trimmed by 0 bases and 0 bases, with 8 bases remaining between them.

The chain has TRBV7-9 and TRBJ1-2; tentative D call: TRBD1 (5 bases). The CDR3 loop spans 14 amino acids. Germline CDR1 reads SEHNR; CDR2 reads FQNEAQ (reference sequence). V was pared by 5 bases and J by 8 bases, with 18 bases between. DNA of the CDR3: TGTGCCAGCAGCGCATATTCAGGGTTCGACGGCTACACCTTC. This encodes CASSAYSGFDGYTF.

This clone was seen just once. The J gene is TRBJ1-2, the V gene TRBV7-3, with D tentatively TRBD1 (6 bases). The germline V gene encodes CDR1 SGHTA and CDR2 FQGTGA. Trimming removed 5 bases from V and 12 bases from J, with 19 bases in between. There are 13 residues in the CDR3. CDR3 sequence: CASSAGQLQPHTF. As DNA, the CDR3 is TGTGCCAGCAGCGCCGGACAGTTGCAGCCCCACACCTTC.

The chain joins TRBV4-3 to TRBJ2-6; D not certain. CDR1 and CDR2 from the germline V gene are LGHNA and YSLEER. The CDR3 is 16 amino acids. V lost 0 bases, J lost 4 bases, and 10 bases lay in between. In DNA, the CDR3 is TGCGCCAGCAGCCAAGATTTGGCAACCGGGGCCAACGTCCTGACTTTC. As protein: CASSQDLATGANVLTF.

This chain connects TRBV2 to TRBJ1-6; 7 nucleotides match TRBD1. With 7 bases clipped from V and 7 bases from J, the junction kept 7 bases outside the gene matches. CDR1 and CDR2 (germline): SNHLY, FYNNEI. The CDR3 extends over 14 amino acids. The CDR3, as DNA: TGTGCCAGCATTAAGGACAGGACCAATTCACCCCTCCACTTT. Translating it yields CASIKDRTNSPLHF.

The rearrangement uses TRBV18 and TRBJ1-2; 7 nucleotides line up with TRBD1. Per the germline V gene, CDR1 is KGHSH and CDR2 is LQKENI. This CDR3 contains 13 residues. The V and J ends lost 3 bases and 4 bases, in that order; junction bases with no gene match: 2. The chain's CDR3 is CASSPTGLYGYTF. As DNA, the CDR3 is TGTGCCAGCTCACCGACAGGGCTCTATGGCTACACCTTC.

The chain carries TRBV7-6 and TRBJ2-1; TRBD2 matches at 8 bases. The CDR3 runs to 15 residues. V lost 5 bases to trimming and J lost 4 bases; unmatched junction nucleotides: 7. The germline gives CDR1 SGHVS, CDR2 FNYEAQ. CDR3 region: CASSRGSGGYNEQFF. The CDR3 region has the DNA TGTGCCAGCAGCCGAGGGAGCGGGGGTTACAATGAGCAGTTCTTC.

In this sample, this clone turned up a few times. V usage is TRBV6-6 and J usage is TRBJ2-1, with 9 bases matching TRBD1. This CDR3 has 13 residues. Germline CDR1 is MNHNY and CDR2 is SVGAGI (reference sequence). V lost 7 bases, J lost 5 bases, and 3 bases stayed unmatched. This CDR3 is CASTGTGHNEQFF. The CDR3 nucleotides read TGTGCCAGCACCGGGACAGGGCACAATGAGCAGTTCTTC.

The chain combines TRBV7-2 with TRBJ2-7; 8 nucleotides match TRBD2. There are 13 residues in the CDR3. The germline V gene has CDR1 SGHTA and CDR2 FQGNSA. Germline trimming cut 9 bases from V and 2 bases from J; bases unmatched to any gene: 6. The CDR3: CASREGGTYEQYF. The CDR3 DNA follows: TGTGCCAGTCGGGAGGGGGGGACCTACGAGCAGTACTTC.

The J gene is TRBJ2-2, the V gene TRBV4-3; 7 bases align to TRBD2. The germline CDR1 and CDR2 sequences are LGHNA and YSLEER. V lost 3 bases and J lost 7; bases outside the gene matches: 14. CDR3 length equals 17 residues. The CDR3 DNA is TGCGCCAGCAGCCACCAGCCTGCGGGAGTTCGCGTCGGGGAGCTGTTTTTT. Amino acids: CASSHQPAGVRVGELFF.

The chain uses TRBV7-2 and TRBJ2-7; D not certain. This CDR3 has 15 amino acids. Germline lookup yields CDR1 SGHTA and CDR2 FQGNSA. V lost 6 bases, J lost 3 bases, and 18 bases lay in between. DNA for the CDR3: TGTGCCAGCAGACCCCGTAGCTCGGCTGGCTACGAGCAGTACTTC. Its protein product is CASRPRSSAGYEQYF.

The DNA of the CDR3 is TGTGCCAGCAGCCACCTTAACGGAGGTCTAAACATTCAGTACTTC. Protein sequence: CASSHLNGGLNIQYF. J is TRBJ2-4 and V is TRBV4-2; tentative D call: TRBD2 (5 bases). Germline-derived CDR1 and CDR2 are LGHNA and YNFKEQ. The CDR3 has 15 amino acids. Deletions cut 3 bases from V and 6 bases from J, with 15 bases between.

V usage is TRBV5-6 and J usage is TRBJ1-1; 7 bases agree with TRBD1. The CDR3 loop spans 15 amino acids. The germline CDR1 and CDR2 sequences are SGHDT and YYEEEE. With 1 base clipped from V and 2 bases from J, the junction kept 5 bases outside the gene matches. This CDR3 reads CASSLFDRENTEAFF. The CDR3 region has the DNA TGTGCCAGCAGCTTGTTTGACAGGGAAAACACTGAAGCTTTCTTT.

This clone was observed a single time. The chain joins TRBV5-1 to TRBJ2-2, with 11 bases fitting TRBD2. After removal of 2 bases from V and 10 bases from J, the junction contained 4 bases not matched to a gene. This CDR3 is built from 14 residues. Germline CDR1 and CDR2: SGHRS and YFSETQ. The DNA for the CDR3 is TGCGCCAGCAGCTTAGGGACTAGCGGAGAGGAGCTGTTTTTT. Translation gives CASSLGTSGEELFF.

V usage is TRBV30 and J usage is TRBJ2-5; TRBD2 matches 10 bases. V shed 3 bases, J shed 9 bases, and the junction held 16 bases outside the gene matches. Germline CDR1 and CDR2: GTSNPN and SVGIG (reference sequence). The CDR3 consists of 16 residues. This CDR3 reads CAWRAATSGPGRAQYF. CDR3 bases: TGTGCCTGGAGAGCAGCGACTAGCGGGCCGGGGAGGGCCCAGTACTTC.